The rows below give T cell receptor beta chains drawn from one sample of a study of blood T cell repertoires in COVID-19. Generated by immunoSEQ multiplex PCR, the TCRdb table keeps only in-frame clones and is missing some. The table lists around 480,000 clones, approximately 86% of them singletons. Material for sequencing was PBMCs or T cells enriched from blood (not recorded which). The receptors shown here come from a woman aged 18-29 years who had recovered from COVID-19. CDR3s include the opening cysteine and the closing phenylalanine or tryptophan. A D gene is named only where the DNA matches it firmly. Only some rows state a clone size, as once, few, many or a class for expanded clones.

>.|.|TRBV30|TRBJ2-5
TGTGCCTGGAGTAGGCTGAGAGGAGAGACCCAGTACTTC
CAWSRLRGETQYF
>.|.|TRBV7-9|TRBJ1-2
TGTGCCAGCTGTGGACTAACTATGGCTGGGACCTTC
CASCGLTMAGTF
>.|.|TRBV27|TRBJ2-6
TGTGCCAGCAGTTCAGTCTCTGGGGCCAACGTCCTGACTTTC
CASSSVSGANVLTF
>.|TRBD1|TRBV14|TRBJ1-2
TGTGCCAGCAGCCCATTCGTTTATAGGGGGCGATACTATGGCTACACCTTC
CASSPFVYRGRYYGYTF
>few|.|TRBV28|TRBJ1-2
TGTGCGGGGGGGAACATAAACTATGGCTACACCTTC
CAGGNINYGYTF
>.|TRBD1|TRBV28|TRBJ2-5
TGTGCCAGCAGCCTCGACAGGGGAGAGACCCAGTACTTC
CASSLDRGETQYF
>.|TRBD1|TRBV7-9|TRBJ1-4
TGTGCCAGCGCCGGGACAGGGGATGAAAAACTGTTTTTT
CASAGTGDEKLFF
>.|TRBD1|TRBV5-6|TRBJ2-2
TGTGCCAGCAGCTTGTGGGGACAGGGGAAGGCCGGGGAGCTGTTTTTT
CASSLWGQGKAGELFF
>few|.|TRBV5-1|TRBJ1-6
TGCGCCAGCAGCATCGAAGGCAGGGGCCAATCACCCCTCCACTTT
CASSIEGRGQSPLHF
>.|.|TRBV4-1|TRBJ2-3
TGCGCCAGCAGCCCAACTTTTGCTAGCGTTAGCACAGATACGCAGTATTTT
CASSPTFASVSTDTQYF
>.|.|TRBV5-1|TRBJ2-6
TGCGCCAGCAGCTCCGGACAGATCAACTTCTCTGGGGCCAACGTCCTGACTTTC
CASSSGQINFSGANVLTF
>.|.|TRBV5-1|TRBJ1-1
TGCGCCAGCAGCTTGTCGGGGGGGCAAGCTTTCTTT
CASSLSGGQAFF
>.|.|TRBV5-5|TRBJ2-1
TGTGCCAGCAGCTTGCAACAGGGAGGGTTGGATGAGCAGTTCTTC
CASSLQQGGLDEQFF
>.|TRBD1|TRBV5-1|TRBJ1-1
TGCGCCAGCAGCTTGAATTCCGGGACAGGGAGGGGGGCTTTCTTT
CASSLNSGTGRGAFF
>.|.|TRBV5-1|TRBJ1-5
TGCGCCAGCATCCACCGGAGTCATAGTAATCAGCCCCAGCATTTT
CASIHRSHSNQPQHF
>.|TRBD1|TRBV5-1|TRBJ2-7
TGCGCCAGCAGCTACTACAGGGGCTACAAGTACGAGCAGTACTTC
CASSYYRGYKYEQYF
>.|TRBD1|TRBV18|TRBJ1-1
TGTGCCAGCTCACCAGACAGGGCCAATGAAGCTTTCTTT
CASSPDRANEAFF
>.|.|TRBV27|TRBJ1-3
TGTGCCAGCAGTTTATACGGGTCCCTCTCTGGAAACACCATATATTTT
CASSLYGSLSGNTIYF
>.|.|TRBV5-1|TRBJ1-1
TGCGCCAGCAGCCTAGGGGGGGAGAGCACTGAAGCTTTCTTT
CASSLGGESTEAFF
>.|TRBD1|TRBV19|TRBJ1-1
TGTGCCAGTCGGACCTGGTGGACAGGGAACACTGAAGCTTTCTTT
CASRTWWTGNTEAFF
>.|.|TRBV5-4|TRBJ1-2
TGTGCCAGCAGCTTGGAAACGGACACTTTGGCTGGCTACACCTTC
CASSLETDTLAGYTF
>.|TRBD2|TRBV7-9|TRBJ2-3
TGTGCCAGCAGCCCACGGGGGGGCTTCACAGATACGCAGTATTTT
CASSPRGGFTDTQYF
>.|TRBD1|TRBV11-3|TRBJ2-3
TGTGCCAGCAGCTTGGACAGGGCGGATACGCAGTATTTT
CASSLDRADTQYF
>.|.|TRBV30|TRBJ2-1
TGTGCCTGGAGTACCGGGGATTACAATGAGCAGTTCTTC
CAWSTGDYNEQFF